The 27 T cell receptor beta chains reported below all come from one sample, sequenced in a study of identical twins. TCRdb processed the 5' RACE reads anew with MiXCR; each CDR3 protein has one entry. The data contain 1.5 million to 2 million distinct CDR3 sequences, less than 40% of them singletons. Sequencing was performed on cord blood. These receptors originate from a newborn girl in good health.

The chain joins TRBV7-2 to TRBJ1-2; no clear D gene. V lost 3 bases and J 9 bases, leaving 11 bases between the germline ends. The V gene's germline CDR1 is SGHTA and CDR2 FQGNSA. This CDR3 is 12 amino acids long. As DNA, the CDR3 is TGTGCCAGCAGCTTTGGAGGGATCAGCTACACCTTC. Translating it yields CASSFGGISYTF.

This clonotype turned up a few times. The chain links TRBV5-1 to TRBJ1-1, with 7 bases lining up with TRBD1. J lost 4 bases, V lost 4 bases, and 4 bases had no gene match. Germline CDR1 and CDR2: SGHRS and YFSETQ. CDR3 size: 13 residues. CDR3 DNA sequence: TGCGCCAGCAGCATACAGGGGAGCACTGAAGCTTTCTTT. Translated: CASSIQGSTEAFF.

The chain uses TRBV28 and TRBJ2-1; the D is unclear. Germline CDR1 reads MDHEN; CDR2 reads SYDVKM. Trimming shortened V by 2 bases and J by 0 bases, and 11 bases separated the two germline ends. The length of the CDR3 is 16 residues. CDR3 residues: CASSLTGYSSYNEQFF. DNA of the CDR3: TGTGCCAGCAGTTTAACTGGGTACAGCTCCTACAATGAGCAGTTCTTC.

This clonotype came up a few times. The chain uses TRBV5-1 and TRBJ1-6, with D hard to call. This CDR3 is built from 16 residues. The germline V and J ends were trimmed by 2 bases and 0 bases, with 9 bases remaining between them. Per germline, CDR1 SGHRS and CDR2 YFSETQ. The CDR3 sequence: CASSLRASSYNSPLHF. The DNA for the CDR3 is TGCGCCAGCAGCTTAAGGGCTAGCTCCTATAATTCACCCCTCCACTTT.

This clonotype was seen just once. An end of the junction differs from the germline gene, which may be a read error. This rearrangement joins TRBV2 to TRBJ2-3, with D unresolved. There are 13 residues in the CDR3. Germline CDR1 and CDR2: SNHLY and FYNNEI. The CDR3 region has the DNA TGTGCCAGCGGCTCAATCGGCGGAGATGCGCAGTATTTT. As protein: CASGSIGGDAQYF.

V and J are TRBV24-1 and TRBJ2-3; no definite D call. V was trimmed by 4 bases and J by 6 bases, leaving 1 base between them. This CDR3 comprises 10 residues. The V gene's germline CDR1 is KGHDR and CDR2 SFDVKD. CDR3 nucleotides: TGTGCCACCAGTGACGATACGCAGTATTTT. Amino acid sequence: CATSDDTQYF.

The CDR3 DNA reads as TGTGCCAGCAGTTACCCCACTCCAGACAGCTACGAGCAGTACTTC. Translation gives CASSYPTPDSYEQYF. The gene calls are TRBV27 and TRBJ2-7, with D possibly being TRBD1 (5 bases). The CDR3 is made up of 15 amino acids. V lost 4 bases and J lost 3, with 16 bases in between. Germline V gene data show CDR1 as MNHEY and CDR2 as SMNVEV (reference sequence).

The V call is TRBV12-3 or TRBV12-4, the J call TRBJ2-1; unclear D gene. The CDR3 sequence is 14 residues long. Trimming shortened V by 1 base and J by 7 bases, and 11 bases separated the two germline ends. The CDR3 DNA follows: TGTGCCAGCAGTTTAGTCAGATTGGGAAATGAGCAGTTCTTC. Translated, it gives CASSLVRLGNEQFF.

This clonotype has only a few counts. The chain combines TRBV5-1 with TRBJ1-6; TRBD1 might be the D (5 bases). Germline CDR1 SGHRS, CDR2 YFSETQ. CDR3 length: 16 residues. V lost 4 bases to trimming and J lost 8 bases, with 19 bases between them. CDR3 bases: TGCGCCAGCAGCACGGGACCACGACGGGAACATTCACCCCTCCACTTT. Translated, it gives CASSTGPRREHSPLHF.

A few counts support this clonotype. The chain uses TRBV5-1 and TRBJ1-2; D is ambiguous. Germline V lookup: CDR1 SGHRS, CDR2 YFSETQ. The CDR3 totals 14 residues. The V and J ends lost 4 bases and 4 bases respectively, with 14 bases between them. The DNA of the CDR3 is TGCGCCAGCAGCCCGAGTGCCAGCCCCTATGGCTACACCTTC. As protein: CASSPSASPYGYTF.

This rearrangement joins TRBV28 to TRBJ1-2; D gene unclear. The V gene's germline CDR1 is MDHEN and CDR2 SYDVKM. This CDR3 spans 15 amino acids. Trimming cost V 5 bases and J 4 bases, with 17 bases left between them. CDR3 coding DNA: TGTGCCAGCAGTCCCCTTGGGCAGGAGCTCTATGGCTACACCTTC. As protein: CASSPLGQELYGYTF.

This clonotype has a handful of counts. V is TRBV7-9 and J is TRBJ1-2, with TRBD1 matching over 8 bases. The CDR3 consists of 18 residues. V shed 1 base and J 4 bases; nucleotides not matched to a gene: 14. Germline V CDR1 and CDR2: SEHNR, FQNEAQ (reference sequence). The CDR3 sequence: CASSLVGRAGGPFYGYTF. In nucleotides, the CDR3 is TGTGCCAGCAGCTTAGTTGGTCGGGCAGGGGGCCCTTTCTATGGCTACACCTTC. Combining the CDR3 with reference TRBV7-9 and TRBJ1-2 gives the whole variable domain DTGVSQNPRHKITKRGQNVTFRCDPISEHNRLYWYRQTLGQGPEFLTYFQNEAQLEKSRLLSDRFSAERPKGSFSTLEIQRTEQGDSAMYLCASSLVGRAGGPFYGYTFGSGTRLTVV.

Concerning this clonotype itself: This may come from a read error, since a much larger clone is one base off. This rearrangement joins TRBV28 to TRBJ2-7; 9 bases match TRBD2. Looked up from germline, CDR1 is MDHEN and CDR2 is SYDVKM. The CDR3 extends over 13 amino acids. The CDR3 DNA reads as TGTGCCAGCAGGTCTAGCGGGAACTACAAGCAGTACTTC. Amino acids: CASRSSGNYKQYF.

This clonotype was seen a few times. V usage is TRBV2 and J usage is TRBJ2-3; D is possibly TRBD2 (5 bases). V was trimmed by 4 bases and J by 6 bases, leaving 11 bases between them. The germline V gene encodes CDR1 SNHLY and CDR2 FYNNEI. The CDR3 contains 13 residues. CDR3 nucleotides: TGTGCCAGCAGTGGAGGCCCGGGGGATACGCAGTATTTT. This translates into CASSGGPGDTQYF. The full variable domain, rest sourced from reference TRBV2 and TRBJ2-3, is EPEVTQTPSHQVTQMGQEVILRCVPISNHLYFYWYRQILGQKVEFLVSFYNNEISEKSEIFDDQFSVERPDGSNFTLKIRSTKLEDSAMYFCASSGGPGDTQYFGPGTRLTVL.

The chain recombines TRBV4-2 with TRBJ1-4; 9 bases line up with TRBD1. The J segment lost 6 bases and the V segment lost 0 bases, leaving 2 bases of the junction unmatched. Germline V lookup: CDR1 LGHNA, CDR2 YNFKEQ. This CDR3 is 15 amino acids long. CDR3 coding DNA: TGTGCCAGCAGCCAAGATGGGGACAGGGATGAAAAACTGTTTTTT. It codes for CASSQDGDRDEKLFF.

J is TRBJ2-2 and V is TRBV12-3 or TRBV12-4, with 8 positions matching TRBD1. The CDR3 has 15 residues. J was trimmed by 4 bases and V by 7 bases; bases with no gene match: 8. The CDR3 loop is CASTPGQVATGELFF. CDR3 bases: TGTGCCAGCACTCCGGGACAGGTGGCCACCGGGGAGCTGTTTTTT.

The chain has TRBV20-1 and TRBJ1-6, with unresolved D. Germline V gene lookup returns CDR1 DFQATT and CDR2 SNEGSKA (reference sequence). The CDR3 length is 10 residues. Trimming removed 0 bases at V and 9 bases at J, with 0 bases between. The CDR3 reads CSARDSPLHF. As DNA, the CDR3 is TGCAGTGCTAGAGATTCACCCCTCCACTTT.

This clonotype was recorded only once. This chain joins TRBV11-3 and TRBJ2-5; no reliable D call. V was clipped by 6 bases and J by 0 bases, with 14 bases between them. CDR3 length equals 15 residues. Germline CDR1 is SGHNT and CDR2 is YENEEA. The CDR3 DNA is TGTGCCAGCAGTTTCGGCCTAGGGTACCAAGAGACCCAGTACTTC. Its translation: CASSFGLGYQETQYF.

This clonotype was picked up a small number of times. The chain couples TRBV20-1 to TRBJ1-2, with D perhaps matching TRBD1 (5 bases). The CDR3 totals 11 residues. The germline gives CDR1 DFQATT, CDR2 SNEGSKA (reference sequence). The germline V and J ends were trimmed by 2 bases and 7 bases, with 8 bases remaining between them. The CDR3 DNA reads TGCAGTGCTAGATGGGGCCCTGGCTACACCTTC. This encodes CSARWGPGYTF.

This clonotype was picked up a small number of times. The chain links TRBV21-1 to TRBJ1-5. TRBV21-1 is termed a pseudogene. The CDR3 is 16 residues long. For the CDR3, the DNA is TGTGCCAGCAGCCAGGTCCGGCTCTATAGCAATCAGCCCCAGCATTTT. Protein sequence: CASSQVRLYSNQPQHF.

As regards this clonotype: The junction departs from germline at one end; a sequencing error may be responsible. The chain uses TRBV12-3 or TRBV12-4 and TRBJ2-1; TRBD2 aligns across 11 bases. CDR3 length: 15 amino acids. In nucleotides, the CDR3 is TGTGCCAGCAGCCAAGGACTAGCGGGTCCGAATGGGCAGTTCTTC. It is translated as CASSQGLAGPNGQFF.

The V and J genes are TRBV13 and TRBJ2-3; 10 bases align to TRBD1. Germline assignment: CDR1 PRHDT and CDR2 FYEKMQ (reference sequence). The CDR3 has 15 residues. The J segment lost 4 bases and the V segment lost 5 bases, leaving 6 bases of the junction unmatched. The CDR3: CASSEGQGLSDTQYF. Written as DNA, the CDR3 is TGTGCCAGCAGCGAGGGACAGGGGCTCTCAGATACGCAGTATTTT.

The gene calls are TRBV15 and TRBJ1-6; tentative D call: TRBD1 (5 bases). With 2 bases removed from V and 7 bases from J, the gap between germline ends came to 9 bases. The germline V gene encodes CDR1 LNHNV and CDR2 YYDKDF (reference sequence). The CDR3 is 14 residues long. As DNA, the CDR3 is TGTGCCACCAGCAGACAGGGAAGGAATTCACCCCTCCACTTT. Protein sequence: CATSRQGRNSPLHF.

The rearrangement joins TRBV20-1 to TRBJ2-5; 11 bases line up with TRBD2. Losses at the gene ends were 4 bases for V and 11 bases for J; bases not matched to a gene: 18. The CDR3 consists of 16 residues. Germline lookup yields CDR1 DFQATT and CDR2 SNEGSKA (reference sequence). CDR3 in DNA: TGCAGTGCTATACAGACTAGCGGGGAGTCCTACAATGAGCAGTACTTC. Translated, it gives CSAIQTSGESYNEQYF.

This chain links TRBV2 with TRBJ2-1, with 7 positions matching TRBD2. Germline V lookup: CDR1 SNHLY, CDR2 FYNNEI. Trimming at V came to 6 bases and at J to 6 bases, leaving 8 bases not matched to a gene. The CDR3 extends over 14 amino acids. CDR3 sequence: CASRGGDSPNEQFF. In DNA, the CDR3 is TGTGCCAGCAGGGGGGGGGACTCTCCCAATGAGCAGTTCTTC.

V is TRBV24-1 and J is TRBJ2-7, with 10 bases identical to TRBD2. The trim removed 5 bases at V and 3 bases at J, leaving 12 bases unmatched. The CDR3 totals 17 residues. CDR1 is KGHDR, CDR2 SFDVKD, per germline. CDR3 residues: CATSVLGLARIDYEQYF. CDR3 nucleotide sequence: TGTGCCACCAGTGTCCTGGGACTAGCGAGGATAGACTACGAGCAGTACTTC.

The chain joins TRBV25-1 to TRBJ2-2; TRBD1 matches 9 bases. The germline V gene encodes CDR1 MGHDK and CDR2 SYGVNS. The length of the CDR3 is 16 residues. The J segment lost 5 bases and the V segment lost 3 bases, leaving 7 bases of the junction unmatched. DNA for the CDR3: TGTGCCAGCAGTGAGAGAGGGACAGGGAAAACCGGGGAGCTGTTTTTT. Translated, it gives CASSERGTGKTGELFF.